Listed here are 8 T cell receptor beta chains from one sample, sequenced in a study of blood T cell repertoires in COVID-19. This table comes from immunoSEQ multiplex PCR, and its TCRdb copy is limited to in-frame clones, with some not included. The sample has under 300,000 clones, 70% to 90% seen once. The sequenced sample consisted of peripheral blood. These receptors originate from a woman aged 35 to 49 who had recovered from COVID-19.

CDR3 region: CASSGQGASQQVAFF. In DNA form, the CDR3 reads TGTGCCAGCAGCGGACAGGGGGCCTCTCAACAGGTAGCTTTCTTT. The chain recombines TRBV6-5 with TRBJ1-1, with TRBD1 matching over 11 bases. Trimming cost V 6 bases and J 10 bases; bases outside gene matches: 13. From germline, CDR1 is MNHEY and CDR2 SVGAGI. The CDR3 is 15 residues long.

The CDR3 DNA follows: TGCGCCAGCAGCCAAAGGGTCGGACAGGGGGTAGCAGATACGCAGTATTTT. This sequence encodes CASSQRVGQGVADTQYF. V and J are TRBV4-1 and TRBJ2-3; 10 bases match TRBD1. Germline CDR1 and CDR2: MGHRA and YSYEKL. The ends lost 2 bases at V and 4 bases at J; junction bases unmatched: 9. CDR3 size: 17 residues.

This rearrangement joins TRBV24-1 to TRBJ2-2; TRBD1 matches at 8 bases. Trimming took 8 bases from V and 9 from J; bases not matched to a gene: 7. Germline values: CDR1 KGHDR, CDR2 SFDVKD. This CDR3 has 13 residues. Here the CDR3 reads CATKTAGGRELFF. As DNA, the CDR3 is TGTGCCACCAAGACGGCAGGGGGCCGGGAGCTGTTTTTT.

DNA for the CDR3: TGTGCCAGCAGCTTACCAGGGTGGGAGACCCAGTACTTC. Protein product: CASSLPGWETQYF. The chain combines TRBV5-4 with TRBJ2-5; maybe TRBD1 (5 bases). Trimming took 2 bases from V and 5 from J, leaving 10 bases between them. Germline V gene sequence: CDR1 SGHNT, CDR2 YYREEE (reference sequence). The CDR3 is made up of 13 amino acids.

The chain couples TRBV29-1 to TRBJ2-1; D gene unclear. CDR3 length: 12 amino acids. The V gene lost 3 bases and the J gene lost 4 bases, with 7 bases spanning the gap. Germline V lookup: CDR1 SQVTM, CDR2 ANQGSEA. CDR3 DNA: TGCAGCGTTGACCCAGGATACAATGAGCAGTTCTTC. Translated, it gives CSVDPGYNEQFF.

The chain combines TRBV24-1 with TRBJ2-5, with TRBD2 as a possible D gene (5 bases). V lost 5 bases, J lost 6 bases, and 15 bases lay in between. The CDR3 runs 14 residues. Germline loops: CDR1 KGHDR, CDR2 SFDVKD. CDR3 protein: CATSAWAGGQTQYF. The CDR3 DNA reads as TGTGCCACCAGTGCCTGGGCAGGCGGGCAGACCCAGTACTTC.

The V call is TRBV28, the J call TRBJ1-4; maybe TRBD1 (5 bases). Germline V gene sequence: CDR1 MDHEN, CDR2 SYDVKM. The length of the CDR3 is 20 residues. V lost 2 bases, J lost 3 bases, and 25 bases lay in between. The CDR3 reads CASSLKYRQTAKRPNEKLFF. In DNA form, the CDR3 reads TGTGCCAGCAGTTTAAAGTATCGACAGACCGCCAAGAGGCCTAATGAAAAACTGTTTTTT.

CDR3 protein: CASSPALHPGGWGELFF. The CDR3 DNA sequence: TGTGCCAGCAGCCCTGCCCTACACCCAGGGGGCTGGGGGGAGCTGTTTTTT. This chain uses TRBV3-1 (or the pseudogene TRBV3-2) with TRBJ2-2; TRBD1 aligns across 8 bases. Losses at the gene ends were 4 bases for V and 8 bases for J; bases not matched to a gene: 15. CDR3 size: 17 residues. CDR1 is LGHDT and CDR2 is YNNKEL in the germline V gene (reference sequence).